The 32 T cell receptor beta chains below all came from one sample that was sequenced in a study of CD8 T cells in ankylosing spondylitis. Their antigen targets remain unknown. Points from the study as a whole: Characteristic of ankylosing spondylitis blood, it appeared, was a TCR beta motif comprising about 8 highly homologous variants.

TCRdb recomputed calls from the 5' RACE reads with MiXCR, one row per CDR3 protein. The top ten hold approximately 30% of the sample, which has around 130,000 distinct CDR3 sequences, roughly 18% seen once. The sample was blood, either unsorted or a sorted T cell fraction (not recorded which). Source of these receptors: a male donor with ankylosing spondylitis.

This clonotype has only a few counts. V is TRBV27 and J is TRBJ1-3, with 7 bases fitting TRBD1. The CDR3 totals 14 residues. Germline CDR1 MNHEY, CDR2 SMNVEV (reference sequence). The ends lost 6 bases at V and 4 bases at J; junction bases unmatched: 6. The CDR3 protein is CASRTGTGGNTIYF. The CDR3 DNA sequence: TGTGCCAGCAGGACAGGGACTGGCGGAAACACCATATATTTT.

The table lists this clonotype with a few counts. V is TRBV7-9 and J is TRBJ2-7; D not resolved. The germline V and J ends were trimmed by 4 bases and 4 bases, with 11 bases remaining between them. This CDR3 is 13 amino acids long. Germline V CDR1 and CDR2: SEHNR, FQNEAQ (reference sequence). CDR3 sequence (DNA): TGTGCCAGCAGCTCCGATCCGCCATACGAGCAGTACTTC. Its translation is CASSSDPPYEQYF.

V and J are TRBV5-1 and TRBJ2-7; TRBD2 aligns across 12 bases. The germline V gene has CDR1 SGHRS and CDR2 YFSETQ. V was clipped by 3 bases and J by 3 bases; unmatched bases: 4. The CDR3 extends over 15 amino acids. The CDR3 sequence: CASSSWTSGIYEQYF. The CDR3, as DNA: TGCGCCAGCAGCTCGTGGACTAGCGGGATCTACGAGCAGTACTTC.

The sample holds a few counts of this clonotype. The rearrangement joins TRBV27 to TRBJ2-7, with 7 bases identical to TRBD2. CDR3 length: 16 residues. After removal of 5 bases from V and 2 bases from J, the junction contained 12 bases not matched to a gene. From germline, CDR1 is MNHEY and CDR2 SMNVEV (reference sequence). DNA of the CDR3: TGTGCCAGCAGTCGAACTAGCGCGAGTCTCACCTACGAGCAGTACTTC. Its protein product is CASSRTSASLTYEQYF.

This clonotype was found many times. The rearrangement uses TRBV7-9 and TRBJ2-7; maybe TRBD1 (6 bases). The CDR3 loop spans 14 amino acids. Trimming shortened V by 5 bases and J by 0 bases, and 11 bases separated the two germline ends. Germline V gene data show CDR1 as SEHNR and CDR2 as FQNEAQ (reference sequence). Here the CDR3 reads CASSKGQRSYEQYF. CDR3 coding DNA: TGTGCCAGCAGCAAAGGACAGCGCTCCTACGAGCAGTACTTC.

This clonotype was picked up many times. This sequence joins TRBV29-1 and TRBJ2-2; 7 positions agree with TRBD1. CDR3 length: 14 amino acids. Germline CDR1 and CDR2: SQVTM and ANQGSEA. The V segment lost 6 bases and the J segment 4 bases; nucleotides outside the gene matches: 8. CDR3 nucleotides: TGCAGCGTCGCCGGGACAGCGATCACCGGGGAGCTGTTTTTT. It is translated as CSVAGTAITGELFF.

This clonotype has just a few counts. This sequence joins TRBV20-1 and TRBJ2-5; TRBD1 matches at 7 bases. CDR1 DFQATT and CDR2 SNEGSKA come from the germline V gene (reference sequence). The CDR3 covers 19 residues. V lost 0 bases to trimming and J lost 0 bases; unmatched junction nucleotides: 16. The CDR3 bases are TGCAGTGCTAGAGATCCTGCTGGACAGGCGAGACTGTACCAAGAGACCCAGTACTTC. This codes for CSARDPAGQARLYQETQYF.

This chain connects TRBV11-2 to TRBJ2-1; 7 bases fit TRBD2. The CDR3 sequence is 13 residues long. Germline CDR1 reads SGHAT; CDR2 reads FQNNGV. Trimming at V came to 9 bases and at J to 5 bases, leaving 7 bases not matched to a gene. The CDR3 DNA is TGTGCCAGTCGGGACTATGCAAACAATGAGCAGTTCTTC. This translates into CASRDYANNEQFF.

CDR3 DNA sequence: TGTGCCAGCAGCCTAGGAGGAGAGAGGGGGCAGCCCCAGCATTTT. This codes for CASSLGGERGQPQHF. J is TRBJ1-5 and V is TRBV28; perhaps TRBD1 as D (6 bases). The V gene lost 6 bases and the J gene lost 7 bases, with 19 bases spanning the gap. Germline V gene lookup returns CDR1 MDHEN and CDR2 SYDVKM. CDR3 size: 15 residues.

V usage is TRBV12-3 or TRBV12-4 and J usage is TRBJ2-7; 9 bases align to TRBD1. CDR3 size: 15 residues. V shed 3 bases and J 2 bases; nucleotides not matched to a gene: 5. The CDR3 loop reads CASSFGQGWTYEQYF. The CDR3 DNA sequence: TGTGCCAGCAGTTTTGGACAGGGGTGGACCTACGAGCAGTACTTC.

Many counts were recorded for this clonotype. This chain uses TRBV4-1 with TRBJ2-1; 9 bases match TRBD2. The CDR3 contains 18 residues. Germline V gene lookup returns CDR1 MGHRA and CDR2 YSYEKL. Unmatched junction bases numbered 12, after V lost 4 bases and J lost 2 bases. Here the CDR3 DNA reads TGCGCCAGCAGCCCAAGAGGATCCGGGACTAGCACCTACAATGAGCAGTTCTTC. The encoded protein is CASSPRGSGTSTYNEQFF.

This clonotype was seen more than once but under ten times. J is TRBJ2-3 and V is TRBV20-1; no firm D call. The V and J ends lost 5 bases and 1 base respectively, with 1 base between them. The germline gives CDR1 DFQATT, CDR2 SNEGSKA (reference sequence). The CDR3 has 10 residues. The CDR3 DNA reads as TGCAGTGCTGGCACAGATACGCAGTATTTT. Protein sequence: CSAGTDTQYF.

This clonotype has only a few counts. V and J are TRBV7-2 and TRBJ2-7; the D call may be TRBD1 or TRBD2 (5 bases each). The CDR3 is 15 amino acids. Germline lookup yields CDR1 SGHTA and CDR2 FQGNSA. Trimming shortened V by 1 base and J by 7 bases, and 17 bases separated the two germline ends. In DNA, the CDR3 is TGTGCCAGCAGCTTAGGGGGACCCGGTGTGAAGGAGCAGTACTTC. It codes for CASSLGGPGVKEQYF. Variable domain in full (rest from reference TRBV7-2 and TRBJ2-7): GAGVSQSPSNKVTEKGKDVELRCDPISGHTALYWYRQSLGQGLEFLIYFQGNSAPDKSGLPSDRFSAERTGGSVSTLTIQRTQQEDSAVYLCASSLGGPGVKEQYFGPGTRLTVT.

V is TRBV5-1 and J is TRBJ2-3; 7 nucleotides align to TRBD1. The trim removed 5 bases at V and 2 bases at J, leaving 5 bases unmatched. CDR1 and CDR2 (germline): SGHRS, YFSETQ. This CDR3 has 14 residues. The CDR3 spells CASRNRGYTDTQYF. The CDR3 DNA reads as TGCGCCAGCAGAAACAGGGGATACACAGATACGCAGTATTTT.

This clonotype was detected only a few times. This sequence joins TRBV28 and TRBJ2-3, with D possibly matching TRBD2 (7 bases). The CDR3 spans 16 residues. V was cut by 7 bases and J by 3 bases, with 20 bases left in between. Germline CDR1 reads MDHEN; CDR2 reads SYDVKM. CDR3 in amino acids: CASTPGLGGATDTQYF. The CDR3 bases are TGTGCCAGCACCCCCGGACTAGGGGGAGCAACAGATACGCAGTATTTT.

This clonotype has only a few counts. For the CDR3, the DNA is TGCGCCAGCAGCCAAGGCGGGGGGCGAGACTATTCAGGGGAGCAGTTCTTC. This sequence encodes CASSQGGGRDYSGEQFF. The chain has TRBV4-1 and TRBJ2-1; the match to TRBD2 covers 8 bases. The CDR3 runs to 17 residues. The V gene's germline CDR1 is MGHRA and CDR2 YSYEKL. J was trimmed by 10 bases and V by 1 base; bases with no gene match: 15.

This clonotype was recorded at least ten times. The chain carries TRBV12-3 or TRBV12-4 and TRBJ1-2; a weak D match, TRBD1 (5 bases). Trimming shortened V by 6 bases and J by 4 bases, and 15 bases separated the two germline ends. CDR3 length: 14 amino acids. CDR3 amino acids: CASRPRDPGYGYTF. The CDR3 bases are TGTGCCAGCAGACCCAGGGACCCGGGCTATGGCTACACCTTC.

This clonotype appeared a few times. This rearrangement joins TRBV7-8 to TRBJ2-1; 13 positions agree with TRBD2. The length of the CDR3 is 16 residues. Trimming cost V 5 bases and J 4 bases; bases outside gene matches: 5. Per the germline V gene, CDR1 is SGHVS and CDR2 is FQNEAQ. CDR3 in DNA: TGTGCCAGCAGCCCCCCGGGACTAGCGGGGTACAATGAGCAGTTCTTC. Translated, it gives CASSPPGLAGYNEQFF. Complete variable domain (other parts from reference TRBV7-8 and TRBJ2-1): GAGVSQSPRYKVAKRGQDVALRCDPISGHVSLFWYQQALGQGPEFLTYFQNEAQLDKSGLPSDRFFAERPEGSVSTLKIQRTQQEDSAVYLCASSPPGLAGYNEQFFGPGTRLTVL.

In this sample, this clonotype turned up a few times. In DNA, the CDR3 is TGTGCCAGCAGCTTAGATGGGGGCACTGAAGCTTTCTTT. Translating gives CASSLDGGTEAFF. The chain combines TRBV7-2 with TRBJ1-1; tentative D call: TRBD1 (5 bases). V was clipped by 1 base and J by 4 bases, with 7 bases between them. The CDR3 has 13 amino acids. Germline-derived CDR1 and CDR2 are SGHTA and FQGNSA. The full variable domain, completed using reference TRBV7-2 and TRBJ1-1, is GAGVSQSPSNKVTEKGKDVELRCDPISGHTALYWYRQSLGQGLEFLIYFQGNSAPDKSGLPSDRFSAERTGGSVSTLTIQRTQQEDSAVYLCASSLDGGTEAFFGQGTRLTVV.

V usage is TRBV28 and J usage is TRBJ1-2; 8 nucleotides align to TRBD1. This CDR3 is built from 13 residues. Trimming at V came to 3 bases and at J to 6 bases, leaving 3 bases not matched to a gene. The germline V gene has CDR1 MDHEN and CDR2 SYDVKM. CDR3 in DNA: TGTGCCAGCAGTTTCAGGGGGCTCGATGGCTACACCTTC. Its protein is CASSFRGLDGYTF.

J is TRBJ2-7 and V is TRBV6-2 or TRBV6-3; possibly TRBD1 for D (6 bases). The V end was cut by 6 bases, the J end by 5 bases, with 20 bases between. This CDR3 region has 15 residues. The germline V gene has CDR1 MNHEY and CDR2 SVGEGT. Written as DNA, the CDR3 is TGTGCCAGCAGGCACACGACAGGCTCTTGGGACGAGCAGTACTTC. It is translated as CASRHTTGSWDEQYF.

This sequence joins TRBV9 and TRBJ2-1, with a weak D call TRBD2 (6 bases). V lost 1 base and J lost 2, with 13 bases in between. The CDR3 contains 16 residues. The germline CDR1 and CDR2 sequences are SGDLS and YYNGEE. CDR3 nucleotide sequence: TGTGCCAGCAGCGTATCCGGGAGAGGGCCCTACAATGAGCAGTTCTTC. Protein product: CASSVSGRGPYNEQFF.

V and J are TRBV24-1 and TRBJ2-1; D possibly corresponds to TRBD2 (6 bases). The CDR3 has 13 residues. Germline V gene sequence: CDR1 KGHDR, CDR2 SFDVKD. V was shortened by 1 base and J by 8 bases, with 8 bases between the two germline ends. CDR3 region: CATSDFGGDEQFF. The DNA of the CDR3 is TGTGCCACCAGTGATTTTGGCGGGGATGAGCAGTTCTTC.

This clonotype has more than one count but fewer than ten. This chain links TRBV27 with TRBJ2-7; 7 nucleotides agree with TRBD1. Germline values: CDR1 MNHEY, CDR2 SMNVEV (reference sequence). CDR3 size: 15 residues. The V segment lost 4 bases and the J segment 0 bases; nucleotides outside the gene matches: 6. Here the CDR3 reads CASSSRGFLSYEQYF. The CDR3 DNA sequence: TGTGCCAGCAGTTCCAGGGGGTTCCTCTCCTACGAGCAGTACTTC.

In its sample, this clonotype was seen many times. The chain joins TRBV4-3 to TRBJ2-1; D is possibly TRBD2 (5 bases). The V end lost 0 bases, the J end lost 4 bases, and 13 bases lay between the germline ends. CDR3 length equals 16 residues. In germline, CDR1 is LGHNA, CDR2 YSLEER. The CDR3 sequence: CASSQDGRSGYNEQFF. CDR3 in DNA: TGCGCCAGCAGCCAAGATGGGCGCAGCGGTTACAATGAGCAGTTCTTC.

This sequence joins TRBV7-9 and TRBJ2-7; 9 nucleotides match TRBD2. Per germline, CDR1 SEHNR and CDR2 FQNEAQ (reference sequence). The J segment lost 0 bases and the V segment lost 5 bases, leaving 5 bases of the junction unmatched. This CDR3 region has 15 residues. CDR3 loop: CASSGTSGLSYEQYF. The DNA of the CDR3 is TGTGCCAGCAGCGGAACTAGCGGGCTCTCCTACGAGCAGTACTTC.

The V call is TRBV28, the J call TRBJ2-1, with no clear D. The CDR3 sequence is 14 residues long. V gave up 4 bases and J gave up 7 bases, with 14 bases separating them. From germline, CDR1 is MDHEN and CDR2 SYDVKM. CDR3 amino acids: CASSSPVLGNEQFF. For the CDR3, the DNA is TGTGCCAGCAGTTCTCCCGTCCTCGGGAATGAGCAGTTCTTC.

CDR3 amino acids: CASSTRSGHEQFF. DNA of the CDR3: TGTGCCAGCAGCACCCGCTCAGGGCATGAGCAGTTCTTC. The chain links TRBV7-8 to TRBJ2-1, with a tentative D call TRBD1 (5 bases). The CDR3 spans 13 residues. Trimming took off 5 bases at V and 8 bases at J, with 13 bases between the two ends. Germline V CDR1 and CDR2: SGHVS, FQNEAQ.

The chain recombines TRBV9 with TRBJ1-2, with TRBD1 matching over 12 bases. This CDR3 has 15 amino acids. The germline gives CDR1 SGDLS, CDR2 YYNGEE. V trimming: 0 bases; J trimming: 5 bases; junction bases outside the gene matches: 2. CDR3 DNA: TGTGCCAGCAGCGTAGAGGGACAGGGGGCTTATGGCTACACCTTC. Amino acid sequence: CASSVEGQGAYGYTF.

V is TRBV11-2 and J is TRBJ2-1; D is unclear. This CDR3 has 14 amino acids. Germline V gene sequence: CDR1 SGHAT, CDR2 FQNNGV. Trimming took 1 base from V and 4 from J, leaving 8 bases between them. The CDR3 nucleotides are TGTGCCAGCAGCTTAGCCACAGTTTACAATGAGCAGTTCTTC. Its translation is CASSLATVYNEQFF.

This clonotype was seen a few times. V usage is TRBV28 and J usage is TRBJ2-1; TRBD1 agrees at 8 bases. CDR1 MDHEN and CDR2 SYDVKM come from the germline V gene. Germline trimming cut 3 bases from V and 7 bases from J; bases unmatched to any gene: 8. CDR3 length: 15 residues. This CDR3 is CASSFLDRGKNEQFF. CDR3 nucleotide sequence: TGTGCCAGCAGTTTTCTCGACAGGGGAAAGAATGAGCAGTTCTTC.

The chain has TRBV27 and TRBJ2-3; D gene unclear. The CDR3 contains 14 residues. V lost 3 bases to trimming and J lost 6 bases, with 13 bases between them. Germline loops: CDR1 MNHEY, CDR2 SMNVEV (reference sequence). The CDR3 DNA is TGTGCCAGCAGTTTTAGGAGTTTGTGGGATACGCAGTATTTT. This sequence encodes CASSFRSLWDTQYF.